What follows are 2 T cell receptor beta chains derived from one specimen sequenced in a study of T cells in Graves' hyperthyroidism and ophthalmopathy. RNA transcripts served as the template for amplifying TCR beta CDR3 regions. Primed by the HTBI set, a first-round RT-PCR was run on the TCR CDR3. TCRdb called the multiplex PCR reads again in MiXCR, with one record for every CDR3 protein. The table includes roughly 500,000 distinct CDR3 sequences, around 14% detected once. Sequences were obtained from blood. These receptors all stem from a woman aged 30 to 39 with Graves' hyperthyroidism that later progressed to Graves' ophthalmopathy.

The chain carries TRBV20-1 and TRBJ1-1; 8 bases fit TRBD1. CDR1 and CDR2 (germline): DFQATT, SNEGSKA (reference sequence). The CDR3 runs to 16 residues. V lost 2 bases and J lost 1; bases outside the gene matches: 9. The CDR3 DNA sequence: TGCAGTGCTAGATCCCAACAGGGGGGTGGGAACACTGAAGCTTTCTTT. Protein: CSARSQQGGGNTEAFF.

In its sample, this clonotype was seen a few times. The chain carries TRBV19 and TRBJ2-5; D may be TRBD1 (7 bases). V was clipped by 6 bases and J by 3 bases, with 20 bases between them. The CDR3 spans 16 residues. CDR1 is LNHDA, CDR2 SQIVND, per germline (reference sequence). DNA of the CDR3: TGTGCCAGTAGATCTTGGGGGGCGGGGACAGAAGAGACCCAGTACTTC. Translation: CASRSWGAGTEETQYF.